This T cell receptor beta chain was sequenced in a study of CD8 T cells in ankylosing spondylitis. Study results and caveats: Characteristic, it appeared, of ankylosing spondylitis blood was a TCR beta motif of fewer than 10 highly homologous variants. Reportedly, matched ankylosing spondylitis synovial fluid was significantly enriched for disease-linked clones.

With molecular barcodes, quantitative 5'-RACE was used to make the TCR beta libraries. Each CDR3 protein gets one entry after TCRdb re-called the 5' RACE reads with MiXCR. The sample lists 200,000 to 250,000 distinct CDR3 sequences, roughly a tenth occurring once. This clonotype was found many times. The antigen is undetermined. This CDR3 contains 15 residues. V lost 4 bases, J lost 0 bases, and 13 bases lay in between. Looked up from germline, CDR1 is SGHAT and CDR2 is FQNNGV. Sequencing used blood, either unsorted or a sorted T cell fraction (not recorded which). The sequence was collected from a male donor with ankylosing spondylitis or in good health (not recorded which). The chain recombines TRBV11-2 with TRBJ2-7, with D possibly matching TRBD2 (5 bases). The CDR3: CASSYGLVNSYEQYF. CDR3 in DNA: TGTGCCAGCAGCTATGGACTTGTTAACTCCTACGAGCAGTACTTC.